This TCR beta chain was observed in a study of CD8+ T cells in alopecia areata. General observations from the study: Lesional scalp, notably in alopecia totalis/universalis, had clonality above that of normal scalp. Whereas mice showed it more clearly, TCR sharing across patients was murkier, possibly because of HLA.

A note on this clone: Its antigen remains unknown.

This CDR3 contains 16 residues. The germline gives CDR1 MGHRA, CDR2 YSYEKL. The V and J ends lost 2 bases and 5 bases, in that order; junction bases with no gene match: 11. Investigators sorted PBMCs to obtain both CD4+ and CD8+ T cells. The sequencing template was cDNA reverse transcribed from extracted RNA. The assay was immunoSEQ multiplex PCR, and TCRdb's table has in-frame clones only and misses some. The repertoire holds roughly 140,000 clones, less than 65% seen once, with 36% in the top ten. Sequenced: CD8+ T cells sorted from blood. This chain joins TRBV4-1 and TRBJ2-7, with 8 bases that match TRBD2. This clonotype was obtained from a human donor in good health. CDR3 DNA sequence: TGCGCCAGCAGCCAACTAGGAGCGGGAGAAGTTCACGAGCAGTACTTC. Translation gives CASSQLGAGEVHEQYF.